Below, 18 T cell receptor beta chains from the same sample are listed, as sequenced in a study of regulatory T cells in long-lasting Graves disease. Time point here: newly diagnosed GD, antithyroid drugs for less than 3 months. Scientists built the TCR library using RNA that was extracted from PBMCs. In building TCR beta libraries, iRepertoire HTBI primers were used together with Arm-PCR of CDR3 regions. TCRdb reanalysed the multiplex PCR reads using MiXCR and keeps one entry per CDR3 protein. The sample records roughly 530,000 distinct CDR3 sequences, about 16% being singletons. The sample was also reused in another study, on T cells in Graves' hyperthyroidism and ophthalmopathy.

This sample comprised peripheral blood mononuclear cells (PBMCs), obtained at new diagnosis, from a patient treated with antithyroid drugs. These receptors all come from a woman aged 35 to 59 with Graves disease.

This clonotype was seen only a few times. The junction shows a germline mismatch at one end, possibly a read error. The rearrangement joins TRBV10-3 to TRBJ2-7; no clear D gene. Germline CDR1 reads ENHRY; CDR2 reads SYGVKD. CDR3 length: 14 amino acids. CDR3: CAITASNSSHEQYF. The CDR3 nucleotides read TGTGCCATCACCGCAAGCAACAGCTCCCACGAGCAGTACTTC.

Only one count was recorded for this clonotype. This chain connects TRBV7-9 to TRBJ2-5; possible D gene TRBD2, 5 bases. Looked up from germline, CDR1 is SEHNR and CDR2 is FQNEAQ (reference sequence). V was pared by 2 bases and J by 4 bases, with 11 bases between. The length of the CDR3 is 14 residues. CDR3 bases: TGTGCCAGCAGCTTACTGGGAGTCCCAGAGACCCAGTACTTC. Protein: CASSLLGVPETQYF.

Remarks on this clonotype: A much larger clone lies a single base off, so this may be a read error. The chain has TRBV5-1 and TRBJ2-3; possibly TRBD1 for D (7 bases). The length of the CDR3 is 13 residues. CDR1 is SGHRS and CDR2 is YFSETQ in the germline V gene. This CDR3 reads CASNQGGTNTQYF. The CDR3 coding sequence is TGCGCCAGCAACCAGGGGGGCACAAATACGCAGTATTTT.

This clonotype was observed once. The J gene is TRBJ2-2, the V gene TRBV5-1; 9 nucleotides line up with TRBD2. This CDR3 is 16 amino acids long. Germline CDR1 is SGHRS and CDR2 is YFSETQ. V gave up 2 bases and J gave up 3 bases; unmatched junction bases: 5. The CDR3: CASSFIAGDHTGELFF. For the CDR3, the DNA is TGCGCCAGCAGCTTTATAGCGGGGGATCACACCGGGGAGCTGTTTTTT.

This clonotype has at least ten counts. CDR3 in DNA: TGCGCCAGCAACGGGGAACTCGGTAACACTGAAGCTTTCTTT. It translates to CASNGELGNTEAFF. The V gene is TRBV5-1, the J gene TRBJ1-1; D is undetermined. The ends were cut back, 6 bases at V and 2 bases at J, with 14 bases in the middle. The CDR3 length is 14 residues. CDR1 is SGHRS, CDR2 YFSETQ, per germline.

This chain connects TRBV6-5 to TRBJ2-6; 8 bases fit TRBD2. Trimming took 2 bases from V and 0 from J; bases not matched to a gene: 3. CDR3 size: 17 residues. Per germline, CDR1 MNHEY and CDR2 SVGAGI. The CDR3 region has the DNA TGTGCCAGCAGTTACGGGGCGGGGGGCTCTGGGGCCAACGTCCTGACTTTC. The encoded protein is CASSYGAGGSGANVLTF.

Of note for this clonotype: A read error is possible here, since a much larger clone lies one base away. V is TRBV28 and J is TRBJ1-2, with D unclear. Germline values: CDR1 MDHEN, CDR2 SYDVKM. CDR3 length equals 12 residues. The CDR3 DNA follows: TGTGCCGGCAGTTTAAGGTCCTATGGCTACACCTTC. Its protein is CAGSLRSYGYTF.

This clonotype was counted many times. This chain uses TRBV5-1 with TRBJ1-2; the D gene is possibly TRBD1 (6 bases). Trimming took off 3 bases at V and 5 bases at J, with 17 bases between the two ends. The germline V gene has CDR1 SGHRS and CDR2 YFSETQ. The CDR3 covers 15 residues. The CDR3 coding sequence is TGCGCCAGCAGCTGGGAAGGGGGAAGTAGGTATGGCTACACCTTC. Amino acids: CASSWEGGSRYGYTF.

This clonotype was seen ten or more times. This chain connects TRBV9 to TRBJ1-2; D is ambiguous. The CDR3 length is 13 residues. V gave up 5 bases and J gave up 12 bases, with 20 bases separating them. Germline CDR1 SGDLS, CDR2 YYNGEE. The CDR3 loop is CASSEPGRTRNTF. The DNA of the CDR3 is TGTGCCAGCAGTGAACCCGGCCGTACCCGGAACACCTTC.

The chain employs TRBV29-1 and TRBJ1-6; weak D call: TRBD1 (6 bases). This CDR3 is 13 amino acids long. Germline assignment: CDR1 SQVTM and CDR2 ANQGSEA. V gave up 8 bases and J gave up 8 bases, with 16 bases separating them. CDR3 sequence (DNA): TGCAGCCCACTACAGGGAAGTCATTCACCCCTCCACTTT. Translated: CSPLQGSHSPLHF.

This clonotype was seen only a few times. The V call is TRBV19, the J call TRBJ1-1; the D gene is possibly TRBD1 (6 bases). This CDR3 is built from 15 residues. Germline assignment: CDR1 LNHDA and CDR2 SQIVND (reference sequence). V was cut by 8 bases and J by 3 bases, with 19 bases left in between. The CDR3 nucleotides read TGTGCCAGTGAGCCCCGGAGAGGGGGATACACTGAAGCTTTCTTT. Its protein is CASEPRRGGYTEAFF.

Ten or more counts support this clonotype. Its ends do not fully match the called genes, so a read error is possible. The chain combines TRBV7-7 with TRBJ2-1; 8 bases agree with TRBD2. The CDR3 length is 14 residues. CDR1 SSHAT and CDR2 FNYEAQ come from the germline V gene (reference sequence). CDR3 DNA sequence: TGTGCTAGCAGCCCGGGACTAGGGGGCAATGAGCAGTTCTTC. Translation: CASSPGLGGNEQFF.

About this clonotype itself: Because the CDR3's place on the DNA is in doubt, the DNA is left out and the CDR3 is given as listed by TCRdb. CDR3 sequence reads: CASSFYICSARRGGAEAFF. J is TRBJ1-1 and V is TRBV5-6; TRBD1, the D gene given by the table, was not confirmed from the DNA. The CDR3 is 19 residues long, counting both termini. The germline gives CDR1 SGHDT, CDR2 YYEEEE.

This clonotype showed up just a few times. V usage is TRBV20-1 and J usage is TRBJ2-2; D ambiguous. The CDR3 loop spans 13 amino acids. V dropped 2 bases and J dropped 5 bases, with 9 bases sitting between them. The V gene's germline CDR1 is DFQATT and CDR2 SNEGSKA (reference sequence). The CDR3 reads CSARRLDTGELFF. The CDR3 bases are TGCAGTGCTAGACGCCTGGATACCGGGGAGCTGTTTTTT.

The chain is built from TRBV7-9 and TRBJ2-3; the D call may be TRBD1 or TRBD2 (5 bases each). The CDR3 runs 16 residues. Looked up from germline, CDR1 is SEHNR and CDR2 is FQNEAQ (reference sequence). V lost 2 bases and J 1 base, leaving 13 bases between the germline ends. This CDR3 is CASSLRSGLGTDTQYF. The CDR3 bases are TGTGCCAGCAGCTTAAGATCGGGGCTCGGCACAGATACGCAGTATTTT.

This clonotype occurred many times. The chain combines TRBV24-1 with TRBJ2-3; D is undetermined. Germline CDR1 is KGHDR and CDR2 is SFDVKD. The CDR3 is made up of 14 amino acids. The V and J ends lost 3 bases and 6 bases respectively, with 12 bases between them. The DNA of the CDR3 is TGTGCCACCAGTGATGTTAAGACGTGGGATACGCAGTATTTT. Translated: CATSDVKTWDTQYF.

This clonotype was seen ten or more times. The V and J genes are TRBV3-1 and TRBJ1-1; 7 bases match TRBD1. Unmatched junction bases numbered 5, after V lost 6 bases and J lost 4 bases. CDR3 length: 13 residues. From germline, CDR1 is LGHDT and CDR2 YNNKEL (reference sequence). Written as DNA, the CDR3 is TGTGCCAGCAGTGATACAGGGGTCACTGAAGCTTTCTTT. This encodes CASSDTGVTEAFF.

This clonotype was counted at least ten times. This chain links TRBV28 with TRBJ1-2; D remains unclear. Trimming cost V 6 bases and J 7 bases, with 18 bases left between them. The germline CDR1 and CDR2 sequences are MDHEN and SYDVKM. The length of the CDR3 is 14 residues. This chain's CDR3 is CASSAPTSYIGYTF. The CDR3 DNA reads TGTGCCAGCAGCGCCCCGACCTCATACATTGGCTACACCTTC.